This TCR beta chain is drawn from a study of blood T cell repertoires in COVID-19. About the research overall: Samples came from the United States, Italy and Spain, spanning acute and convalescent COVID-19. T cells, B-cell-depleted T cells, or PBMCs provided the cDNA or gDNA that served as material.

Original analysis: Reference gene primer amplification in the assay estimated nucleated cell counts. Method: immunoSEQ multiplex PCR; TCRdb's copy keeps in-frame clones and lacks some. V and J calls and clone size are copied from that table; D and trimming were computed from the DNA. The sample lists about 130,000 clones; 85% to 90% were seen once. The germline V gene has CDR1 MNHEY and CDR2 SVGEGT. V lost 3 bases and J 7 bases, leaving 12 bases between the germline ends. The CDR3 is 13 residues long. Enrolled during active infection, Seattle patients were then followed longitudinally. The clonotype comes from a woman older than 75 with COVID-19, enrolled during active disease. This chain joins TRBV6-2 or TRBV6-3 and TRBJ1-2; D perhaps matches TRBD1 (6 bases). The sequencing sample was made of peripheral blood. The CDR3 bases are TGTGCCAGCAGTTATACAGGGACGGGTGGCTACACCTTC. Its translation: CASSYTGTGGYTF.